This passage covers 21 T cell receptor beta chains from one sample sequenced in a study of response to subunit inactivated influenza vaccine. Via MiXCR, TCRdb re-called the RT-PCR reads, giving one row per CDR3 protein. The sample holds roughly 500,000 distinct CDR3 sequences, under 30% seen once. This sample was also put to use in a study of T cells expressing NK-cell markers. That report adds: TCR beta cDNA was generated via 5'RACE template switching incorporating UMIs.

This specimen consisted of CD4+ T cells sorted from PBMCs, obtained 11 to 12 days after vaccination. All receptors come from a man in his fifties or sixties who received an inactivated influenza vaccine.

This clonotype was counted between two and nine times. The V call is TRBV6-2 or TRBV6-3, the J call TRBJ2-7, with 7 bases that match TRBD2. CDR3 length: 14 amino acids. Trimming at V came to 6 bases and at J to 3 bases, leaving 8 bases not matched to a gene. Germline V gene data show CDR1 as MNHEY and CDR2 as SVGEGT. The CDR3: CASRPRGSIYEQYF. The CDR3 DNA is TGTGCCAGCAGGCCGCGGGGGAGTATCTACGAGCAGTACTTC.

This clonotype has only a few counts. The chain has TRBV12-3 or TRBV12-4 and TRBJ2-3, with D possibly being TRBD1 (5 bases). The CDR3 extends over 17 amino acids. The V gene lost 5 bases and the J gene lost 0 bases, with 18 bases spanning the gap. The DNA of the CDR3 is TGTGCCAGCAGTCCCTTACCGAGCAGGGTGAGCACAGATACGCAGTATTTT. Residues: CASSPLPSRVSTDTQYF.

The chain recombines TRBV7-6 with TRBJ2-1; D possibly uses TRBD1 or TRBD2 (7 bases each). Trimming took 4 bases from V and 2 from J, leaving 12 bases between them. The CDR3 is 15 residues long. Germline CDR1 SGHVS, CDR2 FNYEAQ. The CDR3 reads CASSWGGQPYNEQFF. In DNA form, the CDR3 reads TGTGCCAGCAGCTGGGGGGGACAGCCCTACAATGAGCAGTTCTTC. The whole variable domain, remainder taken from reference TRBV7-6 and TRBJ2-1, is GAGVSQSPRYKVTKRGQDVALRCDPISGHVSLYWYRQALGQGPEFLTYFNYEAQQDKSGLPNDRFSAERPEGSISTLTIQRTEQRDSAMYRCASSWGGQPYNEQFFGPGTRLTVL.

The V gene is TRBV2, the J gene TRBJ2-2, with no clear D. V shed 8 bases and J shed 1 base, with 8 bases lying between them. Germline V gives CDR1 SNHLY, CDR2 FYNNEI. The CDR3 is 13 amino acids. In DNA, the CDR3 is TGTGCCAGCGTGAAGGGGAACACCGGGGAGCTGTTTTTT. Translation: CASVKGNTGELFF.

V gene TRBV29-1 combines with J gene TRBJ1-2; D possibly corresponds to TRBD1 (6 bases). The CDR3 spans 14 residues. Germline V gene data show CDR1 as SQVTM and CDR2 as ANQGSEA. With 5 bases removed from V and 3 bases from J, the gap between germline ends came to 16 bases. CDR3 coding DNA: TGCAGCGTTCGGCGGGACAATAACCACTATGGCTACACCTTC. Protein: CSVRRDNNHYGYTF.

This clonotype has only a few counts. The chain has TRBV4-1 and TRBJ2-3; tentative D call: TRBD1 (5 bases). Germline CDR1 and CDR2: MGHRA and YSYEKL. Between the trimmed V and J ends, which lost 0 bases and 4 bases, there was a span of 11 bases. The CDR3 runs to 15 residues. The CDR3 DNA sequence: TGCGCCAGCAGCCAAGATGGGGCAGGGTCAGATACGCAGTATTTT. Its protein is CASSQDGAGSDTQYF.

This clonotype was observed a few times. The V gene is TRBV11-2, the J gene TRBJ2-2; TRBD2 might be the D (7 bases). V was cut by 5 bases and J by 2 bases, with 21 bases left in between. CDR3 length: 18 amino acids. In germline, CDR1 is SGHAT, CDR2 FQNNGV. CDR3 sequence: CASSRRGGGGTNTGELFF. As DNA, the CDR3 is TGTGCCAGCAGCCGCCGCGGGGGCGGGGGAACCAACACCGGGGAGCTGTTTTTT. The whole variable domain, filled in from reference TRBV11-2 and TRBJ2-2, reads EAGVAQSPRYKIIEKRQSVAFWCNPISGHATLYWYQQILGQGPKLLIQFQNNGVVDDSQLPKDRFSAERLKGVDSTLKIQPAKLEDSAVYLCASSRRGGGGTNTGELFFGEGSRLTVL.

There are a few counts of this clonotype. V usage is TRBV5-1 and J usage is TRBJ2-3, with 14 bases that match TRBD2. The V segment lost 4 bases and the J segment 0 bases; nucleotides outside the gene matches: 4. Per germline, CDR1 SGHRS and CDR2 YFSETQ. The CDR3 has 17 amino acids. In DNA form, the CDR3 reads TGCGCCAGCAGCCACGGGACTAGCGGGGGAAGCACAGATACGCAGTATTTT. It translates to CASSHGTSGGSTDTQYF.

The chain links TRBV20-1 to TRBJ1-2; no clear D. The V end was cut by 1 base, the J end by 5 bases, with 14 bases between. Germline-derived CDR1 and CDR2 are DFQATT and SNEGSKA (reference sequence). This CDR3 region has 14 residues. In DNA, the CDR3 is TGCAGTGCTAGAGGACCTCCCGGGGAATATGGCTACACCTTC. It codes for CSARGPPGEYGYTF.

The table lists this clonotype with a few counts. This sequence joins TRBV20-1 and TRBJ2-4; D may be TRBD1 or TRBD2 (6 bases each). This CDR3 is 15 amino acids long. CDR1 and CDR2 (germline): DFQATT, SNEGSKA (reference sequence). Trimming cost V 1 base and J 6 bases, with 16 bases left between them. CDR3 loop: CSARGGWGAPNIQYF. The CDR3 nucleotides read TGCAGTGCTAGAGGTGGTTGGGGGGCTCCAAACATTCAGTACTTC.

The gene calls are TRBV7-2 and TRBJ2-1; 9 bases are shared with TRBD2. The CDR3 runs 14 residues. Germline CDR1 reads SGHTA; CDR2 reads FQGNSA. V lost 5 bases, J lost 5 bases, and 4 bases stayed unmatched. The CDR3 protein is CASSPRLADNEQFF. The CDR3, as DNA: TGTGCCAGCAGCCCCCGACTAGCGGACAATGAGCAGTTCTTC.

V gene TRBV6-1 combines with J gene TRBJ1-2; tentatively, D is TRBD1 (6 bases). The CDR3 length is 14 residues. Germline V gene sequence: CDR1 MNHNS, CDR2 SASEGT. Trimming left V 8 bases short and J 3 bases short, with 16 bases between. DNA of the CDR3: TGTGCCAGCGCAGGGGCGAGTAAAGACTATGGCTACACCTTC. As protein: CASAGASKDYGYTF.

The rearrangement uses TRBV20-1 and TRBJ2-5; 11 bases map to TRBD2. The ends lost 5 bases at V and 5 bases at J; junction bases unmatched: 31. This CDR3 is 22 amino acids long. Germline V gene data show CDR1 as DFQATT and CDR2 as SNEGSKA (reference sequence). The CDR3 loop is CSASGTSGSQWGNRQLQETQYF. DNA of the CDR3: TGCAGTGCTTCCGGGACTAGCGGCTCCCAGTGGGGGAACCGCCAGTTGCAGGAGACCCAGTACTTC.

The chain has TRBV4-3 and TRBJ2-7, with 9 positions matching TRBD1. The CDR3 extends over 17 amino acids. Germline assignment: CDR1 LGHNA and CDR2 YSLEER. The ends lost 0 bases at V and 4 bases at J; junction bases unmatched: 10. The CDR3 DNA reads TGCGCCAGCAGCCAAGATTCAAGGAACAGGGGGCAGTACGAGCAGTACTTC. Translated: CASSQDSRNRGQYEQYF.

This chain connects TRBV20-1 to TRBJ2-3; 9 bases map to TRBD2. Germline assignment: CDR1 DFQATT and CDR2 SNEGSKA (reference sequence). V was clipped by 2 bases and J by 2 bases; unmatched bases: 2. The CDR3 covers 14 residues. Here the CDR3 reads CSARRLAATDTQYF. The DNA for the CDR3 is TGCAGTGCTAGAAGACTAGCGGCCACAGATACGCAGTATTTT.

The rearrangement joins TRBV3-1 to TRBJ2-2; D is possibly TRBD1 or TRBD2 (6 bases each). The CDR3 extends over 18 amino acids. Germline CDR1 LGHDT, CDR2 YNNKEL (reference sequence). V lost 1 base and J 4 bases, leaving 19 bases between the germline ends. CDR3 DNA sequence: TGTGCCAGCAGCCAAGGACTAGGTCAGGGGCCGGTCACCGGGGAGCTGTTTTTT. This codes for CASSQGLGQGPVTGELFF.

The rearrangement links TRBV12-3 or TRBV12-4 to TRBJ1-2; no clear D. V lost 4 bases, J lost 6 bases, and 6 bases lay in between. The CDR3 covers 11 residues. The CDR3 region has the DNA TGTGCCAGCAGTTGGGGAGATGGCTACACCTTC. Translation: CASSWGDGYTF.

The chain uses TRBV6-5 and TRBJ2-5; 9 nucleotides align to TRBD2. This CDR3 comprises 15 residues. CDR1 and CDR2 from the germline V gene are MNHEY and SVGAGI. V gave up 4 bases and J gave up 2 bases; unmatched junction bases: 5. CDR3 DNA: TGTGCCAGCAGTTCTAGCGGGGCACTTCAAGAGACCCAGTACTTC. Translating gives CASSSSGALQETQYF.

This clonotype has only a few counts. The V and J genes are TRBV28 and TRBJ2-1; 11 positions agree with TRBD2. Germline CDR1 reads MDHEN; CDR2 reads SYDVKM. After removal of 7 bases from V and 6 bases from J, the junction contained 5 bases not matched to a gene. The CDR3 contains 14 residues. DNA for the CDR3: TGTGCCAGCAATAGCGGGAGGGCCTTCAATGAGCAGTTCTTC. Translation gives CASNSGRAFNEQFF.

The V call is TRBV20-1, the J call TRBJ2-7; no clear D. From germline, CDR1 is DFQATT and CDR2 SNEGSKA (reference sequence). CDR3 size: 12 residues. V shed 3 bases and J shed 5 bases, with 11 bases lying between them. The CDR3 reads CSASSGIHEQYF. The CDR3 region has the DNA TGCAGTGCTAGCTCCGGAATCCACGAGCAGTACTTC.

This clonotype occurred a few times. The chain links TRBV5-6 to TRBJ1-5; D is possibly TRBD1 (6 bases). Germline V CDR1 and CDR2: SGHDT, YYEEEE. Trimming cost V 3 bases and J 1 base, with 11 bases left between them. The CDR3 runs 15 residues. The DNA of the CDR3 is TGTGCCAGCAGCTGGGGGGGCATAAGCAATCAGCCCCAGCATTTT. It is translated as CASSWGGISNQPQHF.